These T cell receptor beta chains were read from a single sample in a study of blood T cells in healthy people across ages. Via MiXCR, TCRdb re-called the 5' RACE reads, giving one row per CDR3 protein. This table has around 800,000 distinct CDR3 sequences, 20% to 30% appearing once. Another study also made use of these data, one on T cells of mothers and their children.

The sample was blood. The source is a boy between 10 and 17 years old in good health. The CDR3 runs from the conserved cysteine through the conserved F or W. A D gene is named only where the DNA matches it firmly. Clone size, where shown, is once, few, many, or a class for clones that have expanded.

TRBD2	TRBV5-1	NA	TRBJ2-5	CASRPLAGGFDRQETQYF	TGCGCCAGCAGACCCTTGGCGGGGGGATTCGACCGGCAAGAGACCCAGTACTTC
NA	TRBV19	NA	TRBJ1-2	CASGLQRGQGGGYTF	TGTGCCAGTGGGCTCCAACGAGGGCAGGGAGGTGGCTACACCTTC
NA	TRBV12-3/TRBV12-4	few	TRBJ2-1	CASSWVATGTFF	NA
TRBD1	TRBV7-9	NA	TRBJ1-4	CASSGTGGVEKLFF	TGTGCCAGCAGCGGGACAGGGGGCGTTGAAAAACTGTTTTTT
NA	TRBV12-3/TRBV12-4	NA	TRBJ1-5	CASSWARQPQHF	TGTGCCAGCAGTTGGGCGAGACAGCCCCAGCATTTT
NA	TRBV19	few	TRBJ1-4	CASSIERGLEKLFF	TGTGCCAGTAGTATAGAGAGGGGCCTTGAAAAACTGTTTTTT
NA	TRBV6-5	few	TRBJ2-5	CASSPSPRETQYF	TGTGCCAGCAGCCCCAGCCCGCGAGAGACCCAGTACTTC
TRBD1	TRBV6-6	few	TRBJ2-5	CASSYRDRAETQYF	TGTGCCAGCAGTTACCGCGACAGGGCAGAGACCCAGTACTTC
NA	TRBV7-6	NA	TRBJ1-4	CASSLGAVLANEKLFF	TGTGCCAGCAGCTTAGGGGCCGTGTTGGCTAATGAAAAACTGTTTTTT
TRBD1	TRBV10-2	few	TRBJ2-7	CASSVGQGNEQYF	TGCGCCAGCAGTGTGGGACAGGGGAACGAGCAGTACTTC
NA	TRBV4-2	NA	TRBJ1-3	CASSQDSGDLHGNTIYF	TGTGCCAGCAGCCAAGATAGTGGGGACCTGCATGGAAACACCATATATTTT
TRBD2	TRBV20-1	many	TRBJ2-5	CSARGETSGGTQETQYF	TGCAGTGCTAGGGGGGAGACTAGCGGGGGGACTCAAGAGACCCAGTACTTC
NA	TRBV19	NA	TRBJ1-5	CASSILGNSNQPQHF	TGTGCCAGTAGTATTTTAGGGAATAGCAATCAGCCCCAGCATTTT
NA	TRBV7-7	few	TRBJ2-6	CAIAAASSSSGANVLTF	TGTGCTATCGCGGCAGCCAGCAGCAGCTCTGGGGCCAACGTCCTGACTTTC
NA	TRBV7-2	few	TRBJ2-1	CASSLQGTYYNEQFF	TGTGCCAGCAGCTTACAGGGGACTTACTACAATGAGCAGTTCTTC
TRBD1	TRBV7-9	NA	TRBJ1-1	CASSRQGVGEAFF	TGTGCCAGCAGCCGACAGGGGGTCGGGGAAGCTTTCTTT
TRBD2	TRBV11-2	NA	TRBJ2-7	CASSLTSGEVYEQYF	TGTGCCAGCAGCTTAACTAGCGGGGAAGTCTACGAGCAGTACTTC
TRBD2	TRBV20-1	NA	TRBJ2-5	CSARSSGGLQETQYF	TGCAGTGCTAGATCTAGCGGGGGGCTCCAAGAGACCCAGTACTTC
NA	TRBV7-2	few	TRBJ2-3	CASSLGRNTQYF	TGTGCCAGCAGCTTAGGTCGAAATACGCAGTATTTT
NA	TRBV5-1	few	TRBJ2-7	CASSTRGTEQYF	TGCGCCAGCAGCACCAGGGGAACCGAGCAGTACTTC
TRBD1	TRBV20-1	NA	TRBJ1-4	CSAGQGAGEKLFF	TGCAGTGCTGGACAGGGGGCGGGGGAAAAACTGTTTTTT
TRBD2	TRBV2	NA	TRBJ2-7	CASSAVSSGGTYEQYF	TGTGCCAGCTCTGCGGTGTCTAGCGGGGGGACCTACGAGCAGTACTTC
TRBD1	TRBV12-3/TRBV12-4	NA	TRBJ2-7	CASSRLRDRGLGSEQYF	TGTGCCAGCAGCCGACTCCGGGACAGGGGGCTAGGAAGCGAGCAGTACTTC
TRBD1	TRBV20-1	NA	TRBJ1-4	CSARDDRGGEKLFF	TGCAGTGCTAGAGATGACAGGGGAGGTGAAAAACTGTTTTTT
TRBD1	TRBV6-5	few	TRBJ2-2	CASSFGTGGDRFGELFF	TGTGCCAGCAGTTTTGGGACAGGGGGCGATCGGTTCGGGGAGCTGTTTTTT
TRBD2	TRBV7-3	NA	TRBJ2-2	CASSLMGRGTTGELFF	TGTGCCAGCAGCTTAATGGGGCGGGGGACTACCGGGGAGCTGTTTTTT
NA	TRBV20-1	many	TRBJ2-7	CSAGDTSYEQYF	TGCAGTGCGGGGGACACCTCCTACGAGCAGTACTTC
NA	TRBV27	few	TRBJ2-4	CASSSRQELAKNIQYF	TGTGCCAGCAGTTCCCGGCAGGAGCTAGCCAAAAACATTCAGTACTTC
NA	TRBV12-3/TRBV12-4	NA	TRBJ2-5	CASSLLGFREPQYF	TGTGCCAGCAGTTTATTGGGATTCCGGGAGCCCCAGTACTTC
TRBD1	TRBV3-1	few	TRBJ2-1	CASSQTGTGSNEQFF	TGTGCCAGCAGCCAGACCGGGACAGGTTCCAATGAGCAGTTCTTC
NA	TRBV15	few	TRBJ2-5	CATSPLRWWTQYF	TGTGCCACCAGCCCCCTTCGATGGTGGACCCAGTACTTC
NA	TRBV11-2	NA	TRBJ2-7	CASRPGFSSYEQYF	TGTGCCAGCAGGCCGGGCTTTAGCTCCTACGAGCAGTACTTC
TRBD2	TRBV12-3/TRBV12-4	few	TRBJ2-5	CASSPRTSGGTAQYF	TGTGCCAGCAGTCCACGGACTAGCGGGGGAACGGCCCAGTACTTC
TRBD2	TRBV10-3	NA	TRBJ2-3	CATGLLAGVLSTDTQYF	TGTGCCACGGGCCTACTAGCGGGGGTTCTAAGCACAGATACGCAGTATTTT
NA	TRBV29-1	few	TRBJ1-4	CSVENNEKLFF	TGCAGCGTTGAGAATAATGAAAAACTGTTTTTT
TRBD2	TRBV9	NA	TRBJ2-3	CASSHGLAGATDTQYF	TGTGCCAGCAGCCATGGACTAGCGGGGGCCACAGATACGCAGTATTTT
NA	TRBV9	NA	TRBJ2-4	CASSVAGKDIQYF	TGTGCCAGCAGCGTAGCAGGGAAGGACATTCAGTACTTC
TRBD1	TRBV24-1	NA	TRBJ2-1	CATSDPTGPYNEQFF	TGTGCCACCAGTGACCCGACAGGGCCATACAATGAGCAGTTCTTC